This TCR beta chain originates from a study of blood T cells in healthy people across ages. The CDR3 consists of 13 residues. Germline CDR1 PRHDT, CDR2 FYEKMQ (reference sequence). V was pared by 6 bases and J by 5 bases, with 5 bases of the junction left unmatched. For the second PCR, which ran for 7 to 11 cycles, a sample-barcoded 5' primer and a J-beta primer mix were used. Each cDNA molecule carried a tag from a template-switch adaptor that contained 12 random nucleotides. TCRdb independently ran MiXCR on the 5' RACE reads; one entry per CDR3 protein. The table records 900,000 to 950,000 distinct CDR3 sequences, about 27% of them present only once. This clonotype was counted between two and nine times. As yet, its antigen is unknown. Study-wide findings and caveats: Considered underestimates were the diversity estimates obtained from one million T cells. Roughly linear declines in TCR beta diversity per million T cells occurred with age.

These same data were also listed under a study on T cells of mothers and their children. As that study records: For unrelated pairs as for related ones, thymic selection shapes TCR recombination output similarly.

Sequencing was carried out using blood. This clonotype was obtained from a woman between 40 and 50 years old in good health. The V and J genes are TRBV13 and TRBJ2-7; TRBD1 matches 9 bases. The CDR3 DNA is TGTGCCAGCAGTAAGGACAGGGGCGACGAGCAGTACTTC. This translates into CASSKDRGDEQYF.